These T cell receptor beta chains were read from a single sample in a study of blood T cell repertoires in COVID-19. TCRdb's copy holds only in-frame clones and misses some; the assay was immunoSEQ multiplex PCR. Found here are some 380,000 clones, roughly 80% of them singletons; the top ten hold roughly 1.2%. The sample consisted of peripheral blood. Every receptor here comes from a human donor with acute or convalescent COVID-19. The donor label of this sample is uncertain. Each CDR3 is given with its conserved first and last residue. Expanded clones get a size class; other rows say once, few or many, or leave the size out.

v_call,clone_size,j_call,cdr3_length,cdr3_aa
TRBV19,-,TRBJ1-5,16,CASSIIRDRLNQPQHF
TRBV5-1,-,TRBJ1-2,15,CASSGSSGTGYGYTF
TRBV6-5,-,TRBJ1-2,15,CASSSGSTGTNGYTF
TRBV7-8,-,TRBJ1-1,12,CASSRHRGWAFF
TRBV28,once,TRBJ2-7,15,CASSPTGTGAYEQYF
TRBV28,-,TRBJ2-7,14,CASTTGTGHYEQYF
TRBV7-8,-,TRBJ1-6,15,CASSLSQGINSPLHF
TRBV7-6,-,TRBJ1-1,16,CASSLAETLMNTEAFF
TRBV7-2,-,TRBJ1-1,14,CASSFEGASTEAFF
TRBV4-2,-,TRBJ2-5,17,CASSHGLAGGPGETQYF
TRBV27,-,TRBJ1-5,14,CASSLMRGNQPQHF
TRBV20-1,-,TRBJ2-5,13,CSASLDPQETQYF
TRBV28,-,TRBJ2-3,15,CASSLAGGLEDTQYF
TRBV4-1,-,TRBJ1-2,14,CASSRTAVNYGYTF
TRBV20-1,-,TRBJ1-2,12,CSASTGGYGYTF
TRBV9,few,TRBJ1-1,14,CASSVAAVNTEAFF
TRBV3-1/TRBV3-2,-,TRBJ2-5,18,CASSRARSGDWSGKTQYF
TRBV30,-,TRBJ2-1,16,CAWSRSGGAGGLVQFF
TRBV24-1,-,TRBJ2-3,15,CATSGTGGLGDTQYF
TRBV12-3/TRBV12-4,-,TRBJ1-1,13,CASTANQGTEAFF
TRBV28,-,TRBJ1-2,14,CASSWDRAPSGYTF
TRBV7-8,-,TRBJ2-1,16,CASSRTGTRGYNEQFF
TRBV27,once,TRBJ1-1,15,CASSLRLGLNTEAFF
TRBV28,-,TRBJ1-1,12,CASDRGNTEAFF
TRBV15,-,TRBJ1-2,15,CATSSGTGGPYGYTF
TRBV9,-,TRBJ1-3,15,CASSVDLASGNTIYF
TRBV6-5,-,TRBJ2-3,14,CAVGAGGPRDTQYF
TRBV5-5,-,TRBJ2-7,14,CASSLLGAWYEQYF
TRBV27,-,TRBJ1-5,16,CASSSTGVLSNQPQHF
TRBV7-2,-,TRBJ1-1,15,CASSDPDSFNTEAFF
TRBV5-1,-,TRBJ1-1,15,CASSREGPAVFEAFF
TRBV7-9,-,TRBJ1-4,16,CASSLIKGGYGEKLFF
TRBV9,-,TRBJ2-5,16,CASSPPGQGIWETQYF
TRBV6-6,-,TRBJ2-1,14,CASSPEALAYEQFF
TRBV6-5,-,TRBJ1-1,15,CASSYEGVGNTEAFF
TRBV7-9,-,TRBJ2-1,15,CASSKDSGRGNEQFF
TRBV3-1/TRBV3-2,-,TRBJ1-6,14,CASSQGQYNSPLHF
TRBV20-1,-,TRBJ1-2,13,CSASGGQRYGYTF
TRBV6-6,-,TRBJ1-3,17,CASSPSGGRGQGNTIYF